This T cell receptor (beta chain) was sequenced during a study of technical replicates of blood from a handful of donors. Germline V lookup: CDR1 LGHNT, CDR2 FRNRAP. This CDR3 has 14 amino acids. The V and J ends lost 7 bases and 1 base respectively, with 13 bases between them. TCRdb's copy holds only in-frame clones and misses some; the assay was immunoSEQ multiplex PCR. This table holds tens of thousands of clones, approximately 94% found once. This TCR derives from a human donor in good health. Material: T cells isolated from PBMCs. The chain combines TRBV12-5 with TRBJ1-1; TRBD1 might be the D (6 bases). In nucleotides, the CDR3 is TGTGCTAGTGCCCAGATAGGGGGGAACACTGAAGCTTTCTTT. It encodes CASAQIGGNTEAFF.